This T cell receptor (beta chain) derives from a study of CD8 T cells in Susac syndrome. Germline CDR1 is DFQATT and CDR2 is SNEGSKA (reference sequence). Trimming cost V 8 bases and J 4 bases; bases outside gene matches: 11. This CDR3 contains 14 residues. Sequencing of TCR beta was undertaken in CD8+ and CD4+ T cells derived from blood. Reverse transcription used about 0.45 to 1 ug RNA and random hexamers. Coverage of TCR beta CDR3 amplification by immunoSEQ multiplex PCR extended to 54 Vbeta and 13 Jbeta. TCRdb redid the calling of the immunoSEQ multiplex PCR reads with MiXCR, one entry per CDR3 protein. Here the sample spans about 200,000 distinct CDR3 sequences, about 95% being singletons.

This clonotype was sampled from a human donor with multiple sclerosis. The rearrangement links TRBV20-1 to TRBJ2-7; 10 positions match TRBD2. The sequencing input was CD4+ T cells from PBMCs. The CDR3 nucleotides are TGCAGTCCCCTCCCATTTAGCGGGGGGTACGAGCAGTACTTC. Translated: CSPLPFSGGYEQYF.